These T cell receptor beta chains were read from a single sample in a study of T cell changes during pregnancy in multiple sclerosis. The repertoire was sequenced with immunoSEQ multiplex PCR; TCRdb's copy has only in-frame clones and lacks some. The sample lists tens of thousands of clones, roughly 92% occurring once. Sequences were derived from peripheral blood, sampled after pregnancy. These receptors were collected from a female donor in good health, enrolled as a control in a pregnancy study. The CDR3 runs from the conserved cysteine through the conserved F or W. A D gene is named only where the DNA matches it firmly.

j_call d_call v_call cdr3_aa
TRBJ2-5 NA TRBV10-3 CAISSGLRVETQYF
TRBJ2-7 TRBD1 TRBV15 CATSTGQGTDEQYF
TRBJ1-1 NA TRBV6-1 CASSDFRANTEAFF
TRBJ2-3 TRBD2 TRBV5-1 CASSQGLAGDTDTQYF
TRBJ2-3 NA TRBV27 CASSSLAESTDTQYF
TRBJ2-7 NA TRBV29-1 CSVESGRNEQYF
TRBJ1-1 TRBD1 TRBV28 CASSLRQGSGNTEAFF
TRBJ2-1 TRBD2 TRBV19 CASSIPFLAGGYNEQFF
TRBJ2-7 NA TRBV20-1 CSARIREQYF
TRBJ1-2 TRBD1 TRBV29-1 CSIEDRAYGYTF
TRBJ2-5 TRBD2 TRBV7-9 CASSFLAGGPQYF
TRBJ2-4 TRBD1 TRBV5-8 CASSLGPGQGHIQYF
TRBJ1-2 TRBD1 TRBV27 CASSRLRGSNYGYTF
TRBJ2-3 NA TRBV4-1 CASNYRVKNTDTQYF
TRBJ1-2 TRBD1 TRBV9 CASSVGWDRSKGANYGYTF
TRBJ1-1 TRBD1 TRBV27 CASSHRQGPGTEAFF
TRBJ2-2 TRBD2 TRBV9 CASSVEGTSGNTGELFF
TRBJ1-2 NA TRBV5-5 CASSFRQGSGYTF
TRBJ2-5 TRBD2 TRBV9 CASSAVRTSGQETQYF
TRBJ2-7 TRBD1 TRBV27 CASSFGQGANEQYF
TRBJ1-2 NA TRBV5-4 CASSFNSYGYTF
TRBJ2-3 TRBD2 TRBV19 CASTTTGGPADTQYF
TRBJ1-2 TRBD1 TRBV6-5 CASSYSAGGIGYTF